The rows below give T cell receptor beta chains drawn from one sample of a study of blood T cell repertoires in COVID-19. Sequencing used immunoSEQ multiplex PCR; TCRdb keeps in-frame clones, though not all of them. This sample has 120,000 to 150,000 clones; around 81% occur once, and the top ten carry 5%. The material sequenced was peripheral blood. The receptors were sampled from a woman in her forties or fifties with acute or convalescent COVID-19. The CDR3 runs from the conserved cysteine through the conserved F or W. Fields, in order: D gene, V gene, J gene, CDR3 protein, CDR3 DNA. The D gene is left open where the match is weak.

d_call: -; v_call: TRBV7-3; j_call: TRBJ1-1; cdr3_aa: CASSPSGQGEAFF; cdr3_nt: TGTGCCAGCAGCCCCTCTGGACAAGGTGAAGCTTTCTTT
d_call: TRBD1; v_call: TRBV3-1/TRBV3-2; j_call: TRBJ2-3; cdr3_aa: CASSQRKQGAATDTQYF; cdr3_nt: TGTGCCAGCAGCCAAAGGAAACAGGGGGCGGCCACAGATACGCAGTATTTT
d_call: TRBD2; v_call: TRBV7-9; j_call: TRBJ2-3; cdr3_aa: CASSPTVQRGGSNTQYF; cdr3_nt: TGTGCCAGCAGTCCTACGGTCCAGCGGGGGGGCTCGAATACGCAGTATTTT
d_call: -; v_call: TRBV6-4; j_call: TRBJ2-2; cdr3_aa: CASSHGRAPGELFF; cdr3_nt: TGTGCCAGCAGCCACGGCAGGGCACCCGGGGAGCTGTTTTTT
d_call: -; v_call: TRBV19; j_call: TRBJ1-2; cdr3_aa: CASSLATIIYGYTF; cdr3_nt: TGTGCCAGTAGTTTGGCGACAATCATCTATGGCTACACCTTC
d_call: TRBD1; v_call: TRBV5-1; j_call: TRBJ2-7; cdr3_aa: CASSITRDSYEQYF; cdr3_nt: TGCGCCAGCAGCATAACCCGGGACAGCTACGAGCAGTACTTC
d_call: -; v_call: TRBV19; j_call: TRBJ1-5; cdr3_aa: CASSIGLTSNQPQHF; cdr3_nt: TGTGCCAGTAGTATAGGACTCACTAGCAATCAGCCCCAGCATTTT
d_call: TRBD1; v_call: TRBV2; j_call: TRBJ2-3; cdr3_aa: CASSPGGEGTDTQYF; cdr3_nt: TGTGCCAGCAGTCCAGGGGGAGAGGGCACAGATACGCAGTATTTT
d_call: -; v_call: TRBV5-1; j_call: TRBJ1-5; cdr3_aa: CASKRTPGYSNQPQHF; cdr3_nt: TGCGCCAGCAAACGAACCCCAGGCTATAGCAATCAGCCCCAGCATTTT
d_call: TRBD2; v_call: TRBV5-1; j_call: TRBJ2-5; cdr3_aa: CASSRGLAGDQETQYF; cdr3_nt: TGCGCCAGCAGCCGGGGGCTAGCGGGGGACCAAGAGACCCAGTACTTC
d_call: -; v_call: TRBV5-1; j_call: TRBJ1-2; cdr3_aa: CASAQQAQSHGYTF; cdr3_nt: TGCGCCAGCGCTCAACAGGCCCAATCCCATGGCTACACCTTC
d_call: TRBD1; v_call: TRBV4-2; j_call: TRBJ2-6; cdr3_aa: CASSQELGQGLGVLTF; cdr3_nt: TGTGCCAGCAGCCAAGAGTTGGGACAGGGGCTTGGCGTCCTGACTTTC